Here is one T cell receptor (beta chain) with its context. What it recognizes is unknown. Use of 60 Vbeta and 13 Jbeta primers characterized the PCR. TCRdb keeps only in-frame clones here, not all; method: immunoSEQ multiplex PCR. Altogether 100,000 to 150,000 clones are present, 75% to 85% being singletons, with the ten largest covering just under 2%. The sample is drawn from a study of cytomegalovirus exposure and HLA in healthy donors. Notes on the study in general: An analysis that was carried out later associated approximately 17,000 TCR beta sequences with HLA alleles at 0.05 false discovery rate.

Germline assignment: CDR1 SEHNR and CDR2 FQNEAQ (reference sequence). The CDR3 length is 13 residues. J was trimmed by 5 bases and V by 5 bases; bases with no gene match: 3. The chain has TRBV7-9 and TRBJ1-2; TRBD1 matches at 9 bases. Sequencing input: PBMCs. This TCR was sampled from a man in his fifties in good health and CMV-seronegative. The CDR3 DNA follows: TGTGCCAGCAGCCCAGGGACAGGGTATGGCTACACCTTC. Amino acids: CASSPGTGYGYTF. Based on the CDR3 plus reference TRBV7-9 and TRBJ1-2, the full variable domain is DTGVSQNPRHKITKRGQNVTFRCDPISEHNRLYWYRQTLGQGPEFLTYFQNEAQLEKSRLLSDRFSAERPKGSFSTLEIQRTEQGDSAMYLCASSPGTGYGYTFGSGTRLTVV.